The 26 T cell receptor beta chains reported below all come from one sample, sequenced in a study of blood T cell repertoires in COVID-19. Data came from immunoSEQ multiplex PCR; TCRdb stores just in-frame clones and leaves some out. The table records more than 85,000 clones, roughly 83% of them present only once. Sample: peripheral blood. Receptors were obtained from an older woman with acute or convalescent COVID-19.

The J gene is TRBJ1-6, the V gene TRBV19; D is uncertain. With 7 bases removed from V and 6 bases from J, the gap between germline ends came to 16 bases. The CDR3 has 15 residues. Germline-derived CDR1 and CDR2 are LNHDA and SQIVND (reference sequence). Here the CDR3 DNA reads TGTGCCAGTACAATGGCTCTCTCTCCTAATTCACCCCTCCACTTT. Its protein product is CASTMALSPNSPLHF. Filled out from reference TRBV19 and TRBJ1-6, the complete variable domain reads DGGITQSPKYLFRKEGQNVTLSCEQNLNHDAMYWYRQDPGQGLRLIYYSQIVNDFQKGDIAEGYSVSREKKESFPLTVTSAQKNPTAFYLCASTMALSPNSPLHFGNGTRLTVT.

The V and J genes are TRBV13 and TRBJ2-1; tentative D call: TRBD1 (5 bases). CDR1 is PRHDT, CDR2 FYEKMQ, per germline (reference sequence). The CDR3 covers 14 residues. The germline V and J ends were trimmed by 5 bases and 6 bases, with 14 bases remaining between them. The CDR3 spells CASSRPDRTNEQFF. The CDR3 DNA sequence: TGTGCCAGCAGCAGACCAGACAGAACCAATGAGCAGTTCTTC.

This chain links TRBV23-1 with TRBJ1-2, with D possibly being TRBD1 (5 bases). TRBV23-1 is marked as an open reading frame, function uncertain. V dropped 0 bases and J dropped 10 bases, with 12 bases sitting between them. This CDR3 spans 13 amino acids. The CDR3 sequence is CASSQSTEVPYTF. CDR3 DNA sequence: TGCGCCAGCAGTCAATCGACAGAAGTGCCCTACACCTTC.

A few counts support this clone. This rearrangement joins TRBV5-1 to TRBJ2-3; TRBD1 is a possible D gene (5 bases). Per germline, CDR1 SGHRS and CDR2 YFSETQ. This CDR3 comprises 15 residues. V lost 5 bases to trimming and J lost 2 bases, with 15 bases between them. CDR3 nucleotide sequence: TGCGCCAGCAGTAAATGGGCAGGGAACACAGATACGCAGTATTTT. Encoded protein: CASSKWAGNTDTQYF.

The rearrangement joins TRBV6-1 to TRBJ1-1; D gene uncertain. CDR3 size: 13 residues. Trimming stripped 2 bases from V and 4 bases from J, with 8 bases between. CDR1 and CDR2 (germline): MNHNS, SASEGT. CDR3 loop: CASSESALTEAFF. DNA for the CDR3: TGTGCCAGCAGTGAATCCGCACTCACTGAAGCTTTCTTT.

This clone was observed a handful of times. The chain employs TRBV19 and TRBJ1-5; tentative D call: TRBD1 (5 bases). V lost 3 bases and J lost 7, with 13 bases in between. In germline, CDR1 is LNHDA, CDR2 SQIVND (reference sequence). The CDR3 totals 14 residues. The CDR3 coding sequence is TGTGCCAGTAGTATCTGGGGCCCCCTCCAGCCCCAGCATTTT. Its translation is CASSIWGPLQPQHF. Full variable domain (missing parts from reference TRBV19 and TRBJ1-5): DGGITQSPKYLFRKEGQNVTLSCEQNLNHDAMYWYRQDPGQGLRLIYYSQIVNDFQKGDIAEGYSVSREKKESFPLTVTSAQKNPTAFYLCASSIWGPLQPQHFGDGTRLSIL.

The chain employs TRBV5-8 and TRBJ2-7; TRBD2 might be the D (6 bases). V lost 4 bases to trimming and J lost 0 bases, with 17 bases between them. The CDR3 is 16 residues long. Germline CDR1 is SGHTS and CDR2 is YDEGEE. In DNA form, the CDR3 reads TGTGCCAGCAGCCGGGAGCCAGCGGTCCTCTCCTACGAGCAGTACTTC. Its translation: CASSREPAVLSYEQYF.

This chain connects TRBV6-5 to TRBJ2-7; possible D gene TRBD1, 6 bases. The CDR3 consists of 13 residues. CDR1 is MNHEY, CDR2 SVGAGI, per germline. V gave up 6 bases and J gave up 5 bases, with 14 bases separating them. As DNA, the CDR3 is TGTGCCAGCAGGCCTTACAGGGCCCACGAGCAGTACTTC. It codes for CASRPYRAHEQYF.

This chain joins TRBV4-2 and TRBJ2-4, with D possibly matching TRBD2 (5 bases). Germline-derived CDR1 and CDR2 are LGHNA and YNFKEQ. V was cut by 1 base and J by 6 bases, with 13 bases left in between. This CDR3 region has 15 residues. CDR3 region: CASSQGGSGRNIQYF. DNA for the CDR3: TGTGCCAGCAGCCAAGGTGGGTCGGGGAGAAACATTCAGTACTTC.

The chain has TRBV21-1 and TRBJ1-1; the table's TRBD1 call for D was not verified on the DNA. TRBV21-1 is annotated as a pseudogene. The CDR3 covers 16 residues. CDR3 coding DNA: TGTGCCAGCAGCAGAGATCTGGGACAGGGGTTGGCTGAAGCTTTCTTT. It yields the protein CASSRDLGQGLAEAFF.

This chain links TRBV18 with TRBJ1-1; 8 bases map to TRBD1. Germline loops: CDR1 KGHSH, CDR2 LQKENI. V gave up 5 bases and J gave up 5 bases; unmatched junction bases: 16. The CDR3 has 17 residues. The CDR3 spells CASSSMGATGGRTEAFF. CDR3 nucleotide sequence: TGTGCCAGCTCATCAATGGGCGCAACAGGGGGAAGGACTGAAGCTTTCTTT.

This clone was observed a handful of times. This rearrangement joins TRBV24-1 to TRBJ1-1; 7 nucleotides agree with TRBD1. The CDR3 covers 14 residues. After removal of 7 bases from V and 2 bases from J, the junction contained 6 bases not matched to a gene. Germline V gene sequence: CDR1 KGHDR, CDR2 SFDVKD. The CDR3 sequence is CATRETGRNTEAFF. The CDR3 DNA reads TGTGCCACCAGGGAGACAGGGAGAAACACTGAAGCTTTCTTT.

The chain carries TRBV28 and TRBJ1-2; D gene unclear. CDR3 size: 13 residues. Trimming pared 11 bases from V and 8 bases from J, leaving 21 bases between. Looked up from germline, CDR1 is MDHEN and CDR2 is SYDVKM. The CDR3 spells CAAHLGFAGGYTF. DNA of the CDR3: TGTGCCGCTCACCTCGGGTTCGCCGGCGGCTACACCTTC.

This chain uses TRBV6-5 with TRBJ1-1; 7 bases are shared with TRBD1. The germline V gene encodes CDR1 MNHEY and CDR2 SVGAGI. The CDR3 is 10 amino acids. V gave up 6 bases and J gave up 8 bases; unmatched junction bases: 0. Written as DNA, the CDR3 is TGTGCCAGCAGGGACAGGGAAGCTTTCTTT. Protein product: CASRDREAFF.

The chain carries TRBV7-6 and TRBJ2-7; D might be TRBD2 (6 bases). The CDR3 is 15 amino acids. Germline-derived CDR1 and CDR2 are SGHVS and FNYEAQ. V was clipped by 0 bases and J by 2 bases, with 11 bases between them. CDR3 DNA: TGTGCCAGCAGCTTAGCGGCGGGGAACACCTACGAGCAGTACTTC. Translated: CASSLAAGNTYEQYF.

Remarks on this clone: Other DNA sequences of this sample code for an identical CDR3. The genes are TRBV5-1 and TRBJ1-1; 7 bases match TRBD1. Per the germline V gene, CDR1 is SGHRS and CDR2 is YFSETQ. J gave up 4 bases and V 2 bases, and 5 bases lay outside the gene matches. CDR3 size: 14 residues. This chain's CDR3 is CASSLGQGGTEAFF. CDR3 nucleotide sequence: TGCGCCAGCAGCTTAGGGCAGGGGGGCACTGAAGCTTTCTTT.

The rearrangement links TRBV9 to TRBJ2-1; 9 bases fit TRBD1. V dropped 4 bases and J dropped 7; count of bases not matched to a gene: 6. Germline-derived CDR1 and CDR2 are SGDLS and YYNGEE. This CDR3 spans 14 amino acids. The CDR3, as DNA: TGTGCCAGCAGCAGCGGGACAGGGTGGAATGAGCAGTTCTTC. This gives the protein CASSSGTGWNEQFF.

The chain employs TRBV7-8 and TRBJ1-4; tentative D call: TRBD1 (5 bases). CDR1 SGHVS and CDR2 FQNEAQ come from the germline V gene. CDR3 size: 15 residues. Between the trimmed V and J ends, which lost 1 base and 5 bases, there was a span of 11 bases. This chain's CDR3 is CASSLEARTNEKLFF. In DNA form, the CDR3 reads TGTGCCAGCAGCTTAGAGGCCAGGACAAATGAAAAACTGTTTTTT. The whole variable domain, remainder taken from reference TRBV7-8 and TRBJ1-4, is GAGVSQSPRYKVAKRGQDVALRCDPISGHVSLFWYQQALGQGPEFLTYFQNEAQLDKSGLPSDRFFAERPEGSVSTLKIQRTQQEDSAVYLCASSLEARTNEKLFFGSGTQLSVL.

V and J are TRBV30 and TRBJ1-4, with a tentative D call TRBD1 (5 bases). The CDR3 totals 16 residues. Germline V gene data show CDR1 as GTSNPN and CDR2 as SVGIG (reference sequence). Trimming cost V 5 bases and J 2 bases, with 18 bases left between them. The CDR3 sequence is CAWVPSPRGTNEKLFF. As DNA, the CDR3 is TGTGCCTGGGTCCCCTCGCCCCGGGGGACTAATGAAAAACTGTTTTTT.

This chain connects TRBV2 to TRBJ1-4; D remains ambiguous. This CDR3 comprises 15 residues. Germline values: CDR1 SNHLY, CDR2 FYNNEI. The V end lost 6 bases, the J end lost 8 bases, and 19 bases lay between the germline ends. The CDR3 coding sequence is TGTGCCAGCAGAACCGATGGAGGTTCGGGAGAAAAACTGTTTTTT. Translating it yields CASRTDGGSGEKLFF.

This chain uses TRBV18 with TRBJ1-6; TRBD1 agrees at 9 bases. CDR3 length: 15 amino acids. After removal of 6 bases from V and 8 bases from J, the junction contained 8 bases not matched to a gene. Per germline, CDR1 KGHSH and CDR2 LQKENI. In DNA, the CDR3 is TGTGCCAGCTCCCCCAGTAGGACAGGGGATTCACCCCTCCACTTT. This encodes CASSPSRTGDSPLHF. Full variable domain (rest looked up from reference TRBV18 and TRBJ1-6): NAGVMQNPRHLVRRRGQEARLRCSPMKGHSHVYWYRQLPEEGLKFMVYLQKENIIDESGMPKERFSAEFPKEGPSILRIQQVVRGDSAAYFCASSPSRTGDSPLHFGNGTRLTVT.

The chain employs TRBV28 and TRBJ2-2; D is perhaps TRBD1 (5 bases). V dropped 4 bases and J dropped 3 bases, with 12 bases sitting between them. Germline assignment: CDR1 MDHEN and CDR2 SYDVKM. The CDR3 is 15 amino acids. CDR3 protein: CASSSASGYTGELFF. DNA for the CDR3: TGTGCCAGCAGTTCCGCATCAGGGTACACCGGGGAGCTGTTTTTT.

The CDR3 sequence: CASSRVLISNTEAFF. The DNA for the CDR3 is TGTGCCAGTAGCAGGGTACTGATATCGAACACTGAAGCTTTCTTT. The chain recombines TRBV19 with TRBJ1-1, with D maybe TRBD1 (5 bases). The germline CDR1 and CDR2 sequences are LNHDA and SQIVND (reference sequence). This CDR3 is built from 15 residues. Trimming removed 6 bases at V and 1 base at J, with 15 bases between.

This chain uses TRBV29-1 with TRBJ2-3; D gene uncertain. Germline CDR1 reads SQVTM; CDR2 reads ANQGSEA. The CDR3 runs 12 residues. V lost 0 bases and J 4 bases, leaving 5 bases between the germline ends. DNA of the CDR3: TGCAGCGTTGAAGAAGGAGCAGATACGCAGTATTTT. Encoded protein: CSVEEGADTQYF.

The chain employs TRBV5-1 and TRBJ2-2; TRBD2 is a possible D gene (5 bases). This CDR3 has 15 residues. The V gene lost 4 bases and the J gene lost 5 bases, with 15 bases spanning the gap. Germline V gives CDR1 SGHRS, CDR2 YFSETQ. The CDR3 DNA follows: TGCGCCAGCAGCACCGAGGGCCGGGAAACCGGGGAGCTGTTTTTT. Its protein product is CASSTEGRETGELFF. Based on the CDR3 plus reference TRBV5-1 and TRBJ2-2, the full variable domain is KAGVTQTPRYLIKTRGQQVTLSCSPISGHRSVSWYQQTPGQGLQFLFEYFSETQRNKGNFPGRFSGRQFSNSRSEMNVSTLELGDSALYLCASSTEGRETGELFFGEGSRLTVL.

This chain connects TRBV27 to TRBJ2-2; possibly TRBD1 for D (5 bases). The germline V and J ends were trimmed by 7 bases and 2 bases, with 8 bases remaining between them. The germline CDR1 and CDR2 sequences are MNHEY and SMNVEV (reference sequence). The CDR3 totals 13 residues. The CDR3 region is CASNDRNTGELFF. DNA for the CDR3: TGTGCCAGCAACGACAGAAACACCGGGGAGCTGTTTTTT.